This T cell receptor beta chain is drawn from a study of T-cell reconstitution after alpha-beta-depleted transplantation in children. V lost 5 bases and J 2 bases, leaving 26 bases between the germline ends. CDR3 length: 18 amino acids. Germline loops: CDR1 DFQATT, CDR2 SNEGSKA (reference sequence). Unique molecular identifiers were incorporated when the TCRbeta library was constructed. One entry per CDR3 protein, called by TCRdb with MiXCR from the PCR reads. Of about 280,000 distinct CDR3 sequences listed, 11% are singletons. Study results and limitations: T-cell counts and diversity at one year following transplant were attributed mainly to newly produced T cells. Diversity of TCRbeta at day 60 was high in some patients, arising from surviving recipient T cells and thymic progenitors. Roughly two months post-transplant, alpha-beta T cells reportedly originated from several hundred graft clones that had expanded.

In this sample, this clonotype turned up many times. Its matching antigen is unknown. The clonotype comes from a male patient under 10 years old who had a stem cell transplant for chronic granulomatous disease, so the T cells may come from the graft donor. Here the sequenced sample was peripheral blood, taken 180 days after TCRalphabeta/CD19-depleted stem cell transplant. The rearrangement links TRBV20-1 to TRBJ2-3, with D possibly matching TRBD2 (6 bases). Here the CDR3 DNA reads TGCAGTGCTTCACGCACTTTTACCGGGACTTCTTACACAGATACGCAGTATTTT. Its protein is CSASRTFTGTSYTDTQYF.